This is a list of T cell receptor beta chains from one sample in a study of blood T cell repertoires in COVID-19. Generated by immunoSEQ multiplex PCR, the TCRdb table keeps only in-frame clones and is missing some. The sample lists approximately 440,000 clones; 90% were seen once. The sample was PBMCs or T cells enriched from blood (not recorded which). The receptors were sampled from a man younger than 35 who had recovered from COVID-19. CDR3s include the opening cysteine and the closing phenylalanine or tryptophan. Each record gives: V gene, CDR3 protein.

TRBV19,CASSRVNYGYTF
TRBV23-1,CASSQRLGGLNYGYTF
TRBV10-3,CAITRGANSPLHF
TRBV7-9,CASSLLTTSGSGDTQYF
TRBV28,CASSLSVTLYQPQHF
TRBV4-1,CASSREGYSYTF
TRBV3-1/TRBV3-2,CASSQELAGVPDTQYF
TRBV3-1/TRBV3-2,CASSPRQGSSGYTF
TRBV5-1,CASSYGTVTTDTQYF
TRBV29-1,CSAGKRGSSYEQYF
TRBV5-6,CASSADSQNSPLHF
TRBV13,CASSLSWGGYNEQFF
TRBV4-1,CASSLRTSRDSTDTQYF
TRBV5-1,CASSSRTGEVASGELFF
TRBV6-5,CASSKTGGNSPLHF
TRBV12-3/TRBV12-4,CASRRQGEAFF
TRBV29-1,CSVEGRREGVDTQYF
TRBV7-9,CASSLTGGAEQYF
TRBV7-8,CASSPNSYEQYF
TRBV19,CASSKDRGAQPQHF
TRBV7-9,CASSPGQGVAPLHF
TRBV9,CASTAGGTDTQYF
TRBV27,CASRGTDVLSGNTIYF
TRBV24-1,CATSDSLGSGAFF
TRBV28,CASSLSFSEAFF
TRBV7-3,CASSLDRTTEAFF
TRBV6-1,CASSGRTSGSLGETQYF
TRBV27,CASSSGTEYQPQHF
TRBV7-9,CASSSKPGDRVDGYTF
TRBV28,CASREGTGTPTFF
TRBV29-1,CSVEGTSEPQPIYGYTF
TRBV15,CATSPSGSGANVLTF
TRBV18,CASSLTSMGGEAFF
TRBV9,CASSVGLAGVQYNEQFF
TRBV27,CASGDRDSYEQYF
TRBV5-1,CASSQGQYGYTF
TRBV19,CASSTGTLYRAFF
TRBV5-4,CASSRPGNTEAFF
TRBV5-4,CASSQPGTSGRRAADTQYF
TRBV28,CASSLERRGASDEQFF
TRBV2,CASRTGNPSYGYTF
TRBV4-1,CASSQLPRLAGFYEQFF
TRBV27,CASSFGGNGSPLHF
TRBV7-3,CASSLSSGYQETQYF
TRBV30,CAWDRGLNTEAFF
TRBV28,CASSLLGRGVNEQFF
TRBV10-2,CASLQGAGTEAFF
TRBV27,CASSWAGWNTEAFF
TRBV5-1,CASSLAPGGDGTEAFF
TRBV5-1,CASSLGDIHAGYGYTF